These 31 T cell receptor beta chains were all obtained from the same sample, sequenced in a study of Graves' ophthalmopathy and Graves' hyperthyroidism. The authors amplified TCR beta CDR3 regions, and they did so from RNA transcripts for repertoire sequencing. Amplification began with first-round RT-PCR using HTBI primers, then second-round multiplex PCR was performed. TCRdb passed the multiplex PCR reads through MiXCR, listing each CDR3 protein once. Seen here are 150,000 or so distinct CDR3 sequences, around 40% observed once, and the top ten hold 8% to 9%. Sequencing used peripheral blood. Every receptor here comes from a man aged 25-45 years with Graves' ophthalmopathy.

This clonotype occurred many times. The chain has TRBV14 and TRBJ1-2; maybe TRBD1 (5 bases). The CDR3 is 16 amino acids. Germline lookup yields CDR1 SGHDN and CDR2 FVKESK. V lost 1 base to trimming and J lost 3 bases, with 15 bases between them. This CDR3 is CASSQAQGRGDYGYTF. The CDR3 nucleotides read TGTGCCAGCAGCCAAGCCCAAGGACGGGGGGACTATGGCTACACCTTC.

Ten or more counts support this clonotype. The rearrangement links TRBV12-3 or TRBV12-4 to TRBJ1-1; D remains ambiguous. This CDR3 is 13 amino acids long. V lost 3 bases and J lost 1, with 6 bases in between. The CDR3 here is CASSFQENTEAFF. As DNA, the CDR3 is TGTGCCAGCAGTTTTCAGGAGAACACTGAAGCTTTCTTT.

This clonotype was seen repeatedly, ten times or more. The chain combines TRBV12-3 or TRBV12-4 with TRBJ1-1, with D possibly TRBD1 on 5 matching bases. The V end was cut by 6 bases, the J end by 13 bases, with 21 bases between. This CDR3 spans 13 amino acids. The CDR3 here is CASSLRRPGRGFF. The DNA of the CDR3 is TGTGCCAGCAGCCTTAGACGGCCGGGAAGGGGTTTCTTT.

The chain couples TRBV2 to TRBJ1-1; 9 bases are a match to TRBD1. V shed 6 bases and J 11 bases; nucleotides not matched to a gene: 10. Germline V gene lookup returns CDR1 SNHLY and CDR2 FYNNEI. The CDR3 extends over 13 amino acids. This CDR3 reads CASRRDRDTRAFF. CDR3 sequence (DNA): TGTGCCAGCAGGCGGGACAGGGACACGAGGGCTTTCTTT.

This clonotype was seen at least ten times. J is TRBJ1-5 and V is TRBV6-2 or TRBV6-3; no definite D call. The CDR3 is made up of 13 amino acids. Trimming took off 8 bases at V and 1 base at J, with 9 bases between the two ends. Germline loops: CDR1 MNHEY, CDR2 SVGEGT. CDR3 loop: CASQYSSNQPQHF. The CDR3 DNA is TGTGCCAGCCAGTATTCGAGCAATCAGCCCCAGCATTTT.

This clonotype was observed at least ten times. The chain joins TRBV6-1 to TRBJ2-5, with no clear D. V gave up 1 base and J gave up 4 bases, with 10 bases separating them. CDR1 MNHNS and CDR2 SASEGT come from the germline V gene. CDR3 size: 14 residues. CDR3 DNA: TGTGCCAGCAGTGAAGGAACTAACCGAGAGACCCAGTACTTC. It encodes CASSEGTNRETQYF.

There are many counts of this clonotype. This chain joins TRBV27 and TRBJ2-2; D is undetermined. CDR3 length equals 15 residues. V dropped 1 base and J dropped 6 bases, with 12 bases sitting between them. CDR1 is MNHEY and CDR2 is SMNVEV in the germline V gene (reference sequence). As DNA, the CDR3 is TGTGCCAGCAGTTTATTGCCCAACCTACCCGGGGAGCTGTTTTTT. Translating it yields CASSLLPNLPGELFF.

The sample holds a few counts of this clonotype. The V and J genes are TRBV6-2 or TRBV6-3 and TRBJ1-6; 7 nucleotides match TRBD1. From germline, CDR1 is MNHEY and CDR2 SVGEGT. Trimming cost V 5 bases and J 12 bases; bases outside gene matches: 10. The CDR3 extends over 14 amino acids. For the CDR3, the DNA is TGTGCCAGCAGTCTCGTCCAGGGGGGAGGACCCCTCCACTTT. Its translation: CASSLVQGGGPLHF.

This clonotype was seen ten or more times. The genes are TRBV6-5 and TRBJ1-2; no reliable D call. V was pared by 2 bases and J by 0 bases, with 13 bases between. Germline V CDR1 and CDR2: MNHEY, SVGAGI. The CDR3 loop spans 16 amino acids. The CDR3 coding sequence is TGTGCCAGCAGTTACGCAACGACCCCTTCTAACTATGGCTACACCTTC. Protein sequence: CASSYATTPSNYGYTF.

This clonotype was detected ten times or more. This chain uses TRBV11-2 with TRBJ2-7; 10 nucleotides agree with TRBD2. Germline CDR1 reads SGHAT; CDR2 reads FQNNGV. J gave up 2 bases and V 2 bases, and 6 bases lay outside the gene matches. This CDR3 comprises 16 residues. For the CDR3, the DNA is TGTGCCAGCAGCTTACTAGCGGGAGTTGGCGCCTACGAGCAGTACTTC. Amino acids: CASSLLAGVGAYEQYF.

This clonotype was found many times. This chain uses TRBV27 with TRBJ2-7; 10 bases agree with TRBD1. CDR1 MNHEY and CDR2 SMNVEV come from the germline V gene (reference sequence). The J segment lost 6 bases and the V segment lost 2 bases, leaving 4 bases of the junction unmatched. The CDR3 loop spans 14 amino acids. The CDR3 loop is CASSLRGTGAEQYF. The CDR3 region has the DNA TGTGCCAGCAGTTTAAGGGGGACAGGGGCCGAGCAGTACTTC.

This clonotype was observed at least ten times. CDR3 in DNA: TGCAGTGCTAGGGGCGGAGGAATGAACACTGAAGCTTTCTTT. Protein sequence: CSARGGGMNTEAFF. The gene calls are TRBV20-1 and TRBJ1-1, with D hard to call. CDR1 DFQATT and CDR2 SNEGSKA come from the germline V gene (reference sequence). The CDR3 extends over 14 amino acids. V was pared by 3 bases and J by 0 bases, with 11 bases between.

The V call is TRBV5-1, the J call TRBJ2-2, with 9 nucleotides matching TRBD2. V lost 4 bases and J lost 4; bases outside the gene matches: 5. Per germline, CDR1 SGHRS and CDR2 YFSETQ. CDR3 length equals 15 residues. CDR3 in DNA: TGCGCCAGCAGCGTAGCGGGAGCCCTCACCGGGGAGCTGTTTTTT. Its protein is CASSVAGALTGELFF.

This clonotype was recorded many times. The chain recombines TRBV6-2 or TRBV6-3 with TRBJ1-5; D may be TRBD1 (5 bases). Between the trimmed V and J ends, which lost 6 bases and 3 bases, there was a span of 9 bases. This CDR3 has 13 amino acids. Germline assignment: CDR1 MNHEY and CDR2 SVGEGT. The CDR3 loop is CASSWTNNQPQHF. For the CDR3, the DNA is TGTGCCAGCAGCTGGACAAACAATCAGCCCCAGCATTTT.

The chain employs TRBV28 and TRBJ2-5; a possible D gene is TRBD1 (5 bases). Trimming removed 5 bases at V and 4 bases at J, with 11 bases between. CDR1 is MDHEN and CDR2 is SYDVKM in the germline V gene. The CDR3 extends over 13 amino acids. Here the CDR3 reads CASSLPRAETQYF. The CDR3 DNA is TGTGCCAGCAGTCTACCCAGGGCAGAGACCCAGTACTTC.

A note on this clonotype: A read error may produce the germline difference seen at one junction end. CDR3 coding DNA: TGTGCCAGCAGACCCACACCGGGAGATAACTATGGCTACACTTTC. It codes for CASRPTPGDNYGYTF. V and J are TRBV12-3 or TRBV12-4 and TRBJ1-2; no definite D call. This CDR3 comprises 15 residues.

This clonotype has at least ten counts. The genes are TRBV30 and TRBJ2-7; D may be TRBD2 (7 bases). The ends were cut back, 7 bases at V and 7 bases at J, with 23 bases in the middle. This CDR3 region has 14 residues. From germline, CDR1 is GTSNPN and CDR2 SVGIG (reference sequence). The CDR3: CASGRGTSPGEQYF. The CDR3 DNA reads as TGTGCCTCGGGGAGGGGGACCAGCCCCGGGGAGCAGTACTTC.

The rearrangement uses TRBV20-1 and TRBJ2-7, with D possibly being TRBD1 or TRBD2 (5 bases each). Per germline, CDR1 DFQATT and CDR2 SNEGSKA (reference sequence). Trimming cost V 0 bases and J 5 bases, with 14 bases left between them. This CDR3 comprises 14 residues. The DNA for the CDR3 is TGCAGTGCTAGAGATGGGGCCGGAGCGGACGAGCAGTACTTC. This sequence encodes CSARDGAGADEQYF.

This clonotype ranks as medium-sized (0.01 to 0.1%). This chain links TRBV6-5 with TRBJ2-5; 9 nucleotides align to TRBD1. The CDR3 runs 15 residues. Germline assignment: CDR1 MNHEY and CDR2 SVGAGI. V dropped 6 bases and J dropped 4; count of bases not matched to a gene: 9. The CDR3 DNA sequence: TGTGCCAGCAGGCGCGACACAGGGGGCGCAGAGACCCAGTACTTC. It yields the protein CASRRDTGGAETQYF.

This clonotype occurred many times. The chain couples TRBV28 to TRBJ2-7, with 7 bases identical to TRBD2. V lost 3 bases to trimming and J lost 3 bases; unmatched junction nucleotides: 8. Germline V gene sequence: CDR1 MDHEN, CDR2 SYDVKM. The CDR3 has 15 residues. CDR3 sequence (DNA): TGTGCCAGCAGTTTGGTCCTAGCGGCGATCTACGAGCAGTACTTC. It translates to CASSLVLAAIYEQYF.

V and J are TRBV4-2 and TRBJ1-5; 9 nucleotides align to TRBD1. Germline V gene data show CDR1 as LGHNA and CDR2 as YNFKEQ. The V gene end was trimmed by 1 base and the J gene end by 9 bases; junction bases not matched to a gene: 13. The CDR3 consists of 17 residues. DNA of the CDR3: TGTGCCAGCAGCCAAGTTTTTCCCCAGACAGGGGGTGTGCCCCAGCATTTT. It translates to CASSQVFPQTGGVPQHF.

This clonotype was seen ten or more times. The rearrangement uses TRBV6-5 and TRBJ2-7; 8 nucleotides align to TRBD1. V trimming: 6 bases; J trimming: 4 bases; junction bases outside the gene matches: 23. Germline V gene sequence: CDR1 MNHEY, CDR2 SVGAGI. CDR3 length: 19 residues. Here the CDR3 DNA reads TGTGCCAGCAGCCCCAGAGGGACAGGACCGTCCCAAAAGCTTTACGAGCAGTACTTC. It encodes CASSPRGTGPSQKLYEQYF.

This clonotype was picked up many times. The V and J genes are TRBV20-1 and TRBJ2-4, with D perhaps TRBD2 (6 bases). Deletions cut 0 bases from V and 0 bases from J, with 9 bases between. The CDR3 length is 15 residues. The germline gives CDR1 DFQATT, CDR2 SNEGSKA (reference sequence). CDR3 residues: CSARDSGKAKNIQYF. In DNA form, the CDR3 reads TGCAGTGCTAGAGATAGCGGTAAAGCCAAAAACATTCAGTACTTC.

V gene TRBV24-1 combines with J gene TRBJ2-7; 8 nucleotides agree with TRBD1. This CDR3 contains 19 residues. The V and J ends lost 3 bases and 5 bases, in that order; junction bases with no gene match: 20. CDR1 and CDR2 from the germline V gene are KGHDR and SFDVKD. CDR3 amino acids: CATSDLRDRIPFEVHEQYF. As DNA, the CDR3 is TGTGCCACCAGTGATCTCCGGGACAGGATACCCTTTGAGGTCCACGAGCAGTACTTC.

The table lists this clonotype with many counts. This rearrangement joins TRBV11-2 to TRBJ2-5, with D tentatively TRBD2 (6 bases). Germline-derived CDR1 and CDR2 are SGHAT and FQNNGV. The CDR3 is 17 amino acids. The V and J ends lost 5 bases and 5 bases respectively, with 24 bases between them. CDR3 sequence reads: CASSPYVVPRDLETQYF. CDR3 in DNA: TGTGCCAGCAGCCCTTACGTCGTACCAAGGGACTTGGAGACCCAGTACTTC. The full variable domain, in which reference TRBV11-2 and TRBJ2-5 provide the parts outside the CDR3, is EAGVAQSPRYKIIEKRQSVAFWCNPISGHATLYWYQQILGQGPKLLIQFQNNGVVDDSQLPKDRFSAERLKGVDSTLKIQPAKLEDSAVYLCASSPYVVPRDLETQYFGPGTRLLVL.

V usage is TRBV20-1 and J usage is TRBJ1-1; D call uncertain. Trimming pared 0 bases from V and 5 bases from J, leaving 7 bases between. Germline CDR1 DFQATT, CDR2 SNEGSKA (reference sequence). The length of the CDR3 is 12 residues. CDR3 protein: CSARDRETEAFF. CDR3 nucleotide sequence: TGCAGTGCTAGAGATAGGGAAACTGAAGCTTTCTTT.

This clonotype was observed many times. J is TRBJ2-5 and V is TRBV28; no clear D. Trimming shortened V by 6 bases and J by 5 bases, and 10 bases separated the two germline ends. Germline V gene sequence: CDR1 MDHEN, CDR2 SYDVKM. The CDR3 length is 12 residues. The CDR3 coding sequence is TGTGCCAGCAGCGGCAGTACCGAGACCCAGTACTTC. This sequence encodes CASSGSTETQYF.

In this sample, this clonotype turned up a few times. The chain is built from TRBV2 and TRBJ1-5; D ambiguous. Trimming removed 6 bases at V and 0 bases at J, with 9 bases between. The CDR3 has 14 residues. Germline-derived CDR1 and CDR2 are SNHLY and FYNNEI. CDR3 sequence: CASRAQYSNQPQHF. CDR3 in DNA: TGTGCCAGCAGAGCACAGTATAGCAATCAGCCCCAGCATTTT.

This clonotype appeared once. V gene TRBV28 combines with J gene TRBJ2-7; D unclear. V lost 7 bases to trimming and J lost 2 bases, with 18 bases between them. The germline CDR1 and CDR2 sequences are MDHEN and SYDVKM. The CDR3 spans 15 residues. The CDR3 DNA sequence: TGTGCCAGCATCCATGACACAACCGATGCCTACGAGCAGTACTTC. This encodes CASIHDTTDAYEQYF.

This clonotype was detected ten times or more. The chain couples TRBV12-3 or TRBV12-4 to TRBJ1-6; 7 nucleotides agree with TRBD1. The V segment lost 5 bases and the J segment 6 bases; nucleotides outside the gene matches: 4. The length of the CDR3 is 14 residues. DNA of the CDR3: TGTGCCAGCAGTGGGGGGACAGCTAATTCACCCCTCCACTTT. Translating gives CASSGGTANSPLHF.

At least ten counts were recorded for this clonotype. This chain uses TRBV12-3 or TRBV12-4 with TRBJ1-4; TRBD1 agrees at 9 bases. CDR3 length: 14 amino acids. Trimming took 5 bases from V and 5 from J; bases not matched to a gene: 3. The chain's CDR3 is CASSPTGGNEKLFF. The CDR3 DNA is TGTGCCAGCAGTCCGACAGGGGGGAATGAAAAACTGTTTTTT.